The 7 T cell receptor beta chains given below trace back to one sample, sequenced in a study of CXCR3-negative and CXCR3-positive naive CD8 T cells. The method, 5' RACE with UMI labels, was used to prepare the TRB cDNA libraries. Each CDR3 protein gets one entry in TCRdb, which reprocessed the 5' RACE reads and gives no DNA. This sample contains roughly 120,000 distinct CDR3 sequences. For these TCRs, the target antigens are not known. Study findings and constraints: In CXCR3-positive naive cells, the TRB CDR3s were more hydrophobic than in CXCR3-negative naive cells.

Sequenced input: naive CXCR3+ CD8+ T cells from blood. Subset meaning: CD45RO-CCR7+CD27+CD95- naive CD8+ T cells expressing CXCR3 (TNR3+). These receptor sequences come from a human donor in good health. Some clones in this sample may be carry-over from other donors' samples.

The chain couples TRBV3-1 to TRBJ1-2; the D gene TCRdb calls, TRBD1, cannot be checked with no DNA. The CDR3 runs 13 residues. From germline, CDR1 is LGHDT and CDR2 YNNKEL (reference sequence). CDR3 protein: CASRGQGIDGYTF.

The chain combines TRBV6-2 or TRBV6-3 with TRBJ1-1; TCRdb reports TRBD1, a call that lacks DNA to check it against. The CDR3 runs 13 residues. CDR1 is MNHEY and CDR2 is SVGEGT in the germline V gene. The CDR3 sequence: CASRGGLWTEAFF.

The chain recombines TRBV20-1 with TRBJ1-1; without DNA, the TCRdb call of TRBD1 cannot be checked. Looked up from germline, CDR1 is DFQATT and CDR2 is SNEGSKA (reference sequence). CDR3 length equals 14 residues. The CDR3 protein is CSARPRGLDTEAFF.

This sequence joins TRBV10-1 and TRBJ1-1. Germline assignment: CDR1 WNHNN and CDR2 SYGVQD (reference sequence). The CDR3 covers 18 residues. The CDR3 loop is CASSESPSFQQDSTEAFF.

The chain carries TRBV18 and TRBJ2-3; lacking DNA, the TRBD2 call made by TCRdb goes unchecked. Germline V lookup: CDR1 KGHSH, CDR2 LQKENI. This CDR3 spans 17 amino acids. This CDR3 is CASLVPGLAGSTDTQYF.

This CDR3 is CSAEGQGIGELFF. This sequence joins TRBV20-1 and TRBJ2-2; TCRdb outputs TRBD1, but without DNA this stays unchecked. Per germline, CDR1 DFQATT and CDR2 SNEGSKA (reference sequence). This CDR3 spans 13 amino acids.

The gene calls are TRBV11-2 and TRBJ2-7. Germline V gene sequence: CDR1 SGHAT, CDR2 FQNNGV. This CDR3 region has 13 residues. CDR3 sequence: CASSLQESYEQYF.